Below, 9 T cell receptor beta chains from the same sample are listed, as sequenced in a study of post-analysis software for immune sequencing data (dated by TCRdb to 2015 to 2017). Libraries came from PCR. Instrument used: Illumina HiSeq 2500. To reduce PCR and sequencing biases, unique molecular identifiers were incorporated into the TCR beta cDNA libraries. TCRdb took the public reads, trimmed them with fastp at Q25, ran MiXCR for clone calling and kept in-frame beta chains. One record per CDR3 amino acid sequence lists the most common genes and DNA. The sample table holds around 500,000 distinct CDR3 sequences, of which 34% were seen once. The ten largest clones capture around 6.1% of the sample. Their cognate antigens are unknown. On the study overall, not on this receptor specifically: Significantly higher frequencies in patients than in controls were found for five or six TRBV segments, including TRBV5-6, TRBV5-1 and TRBV20-1.

Sequenced input: blood. Receptors were obtained from a girl between 2 and 17 years old with multiple sclerosis.

A few counts support this clonotype. The chain carries TRBV20-1 and TRBJ2-3, with D tentatively TRBD2 (5 bases). Germline CDR1 reads DFQATT; CDR2 reads SNEGSKA (reference sequence). The V end was cut by 0 bases, the J end by 4 bases, with 17 bases between. This CDR3 region has 16 residues. The CDR3 coding sequence is TGCAGTGCTAGAGATGTAACTAGTCCCCTGGCAGATACGCAGTATTTT. Its translation is CSARDVTSPLADTQYF.

A remark on this clonotype: An end of the junction does not agree with germline; a read error may underlie this. V and J are TRBV7-2 and TRBJ2-1, with D perhaps TRBD1 or TRBD2 (5 bases each). The CDR3 loop spans 14 amino acids. The V gene's germline CDR1 is SGHTA and CDR2 FQGNSA. The CDR3 bases are TGTGCCAGTAGCTTTGAGGGGCAGTACAATGAGCAGTTCTTC. It codes for CASSFEGQYNEQFF.

CDR3 DNA sequence: TGTGCCAGCAGCCTCCGGCCCCGGGGGGACTATGGCTACACCTTC. Translation gives CASSLRPRGDYGYTF. The chain links TRBV11-2 to TRBJ1-2, with a weak D call TRBD1 (5 bases). In germline, CDR1 is SGHAT, CDR2 FQNNGV. The V gene lost 5 bases and the J gene lost 3 bases, with 16 bases spanning the gap. This CDR3 comprises 15 residues.

The V gene is TRBV10-3, the J gene TRBJ2-7; 7 bases align to TRBD1. This CDR3 region has 15 residues. CDR1 and CDR2 (germline): ENHRY, SYGVKD. The trim removed 4 bases at V and 5 bases at J, leaving 11 bases unmatched. CDR3 sequence reads: CAISAERQGKHEQYF. The CDR3 bases are TGTGCCATCAGTGCCGAACGACAGGGCAAACACGAGCAGTACTTC.

The chain has TRBV12-3 or TRBV12-4 and TRBJ1-4, with a possible D match to TRBD1 (6 bases). The CDR3 runs 13 residues. The V end lost 5 bases, the J end lost 7 bases, and 11 bases lay between the germline ends. Written as DNA, the CDR3 is TGTGCCAGCAGTAGCCAAGGGGGTGAAAAACTGTTTTTT. It is translated as CASSSQGGEKLFF.

The genes are TRBV12-3 or TRBV12-4 and TRBJ1-2, with 7 positions matching TRBD1. Germline trimming cut 6 bases from V and 3 bases from J; bases unmatched to any gene: 22. The CDR3 spans 19 residues. The CDR3 protein is CASRPLSPLGAGGDYGYTF. CDR3 sequence (DNA): TGTGCCAGCAGACCTCTGTCCCCTTTGGGGGCAGGGGGTGACTATGGCTACACCTTC.

The chain recombines TRBV12-3 or TRBV12-4 with TRBJ1-2; D not resolved. CDR3 length equals 11 residues. Trimming removed 6 bases from V and 4 bases from J, with 6 bases in between. The CDR3 protein is CASSRSYGYTF. The CDR3 nucleotides are TGTGCCAGCAGCCGTAGCTATGGCTACACCTTC.

This clonotype was recorded a few times. This chain joins TRBV7-9 and TRBJ1-2; D not certain. Germline values: CDR1 SEHNR, CDR2 FQNEAQ (reference sequence). The CDR3 has 11 amino acids. Deletions cut 1 base from V and 8 bases from J, with 5 bases between. CDR3 nucleotide sequence: TGTGCCAGCAGCTTAGTTCTGGGCTACACCTTC. Translated, it gives CASSLVLGYTF. Combining the CDR3 with reference TRBV7-9 and TRBJ1-2 gives the whole variable domain DTGVSQNPRHKITKRGQNVTFRCDPISEHNRLYWYRQTLGQGPEFLTYFQNEAQLEKSRLLSDRFSAERPKGSFSTLEIQRTEQGDSAMYLCASSLVLGYTFGSGTRLTVV.

This chain uses TRBV13 with TRBJ2-1; D is undetermined. Trimming removed 3 bases at V and 13 bases at J, with 22 bases between. This CDR3 is 15 amino acids long. CDR1 PRHDT and CDR2 FYEKMQ come from the germline V gene (reference sequence). The DNA for the CDR3 is TGTGCCAGCAGCTTGGTGGTAGGGCAACGAGAGACCCAGTTCTTC. Its protein product is CASSLVVGQRETQFF.